This is a list of T cell receptor beta chains from one sample in a study of blood T cell repertoires in COVID-19. The data were produced by immunoSEQ multiplex PCR, yet TCRdb's version contains in-frame clones alone and is incomplete. The sample has some 270,000 clones, about 90% seen once. Specimen: PBMCs or T cells enriched from blood (not recorded which). The receptors here all came from a woman aged 25 to 39 with acute COVID-19. CDR3s include the opening cysteine and the closing phenylalanine or tryptophan. The D gene is left open where the match is weak. For some rows the clone size is stated as once, few or many, or as a class when expanded; others skip it.

CASSETKLITDTQYF	TGCGCCAGCAGCGAGACAAAGCTAATCACAGATACGCAGTATTTT	TRBV5-1	TRBJ2-3	NA	NA
CASSPTTGEGTEAFF	TGTGCCAGCTCACCGACGACAGGGGAGGGCACTGAAGCTTTCTTT	TRBV18	TRBJ1-1	TRBD1	few
CASSSNRGSGGSEAFF	TGTGCCAGCAGTTCAAATAGGGGATCAGGAGGGTCCGAAGCTTTCTTT	TRBV27	TRBJ1-1	NA	NA
CASSLGDSTGQPQHF	TGCGCCAGCAGCCTAGGGGACAGTACGGGTCAGCCCCAGCATTTT	TRBV4-1	TRBJ1-5	TRBD1	once
CASSPGTTDLIEQYF	TGTGCCAGCAGCCCGGGGACTACCGATTTAATTGAGCAGTACTTC	TRBV7-6	TRBJ2-7	TRBD2	NA
CASSSQVNTEAFF	TGTGCCAGCAGCTCACAGGTGAACACTGAAGCTTTCTTT	TRBV7-8	TRBJ1-1	NA	NA
CASSFSQTNEKLFF	TGTGCCAGCAGCTTCTCTCAGACTAATGAAAAACTGTTTTTT	TRBV5-6	TRBJ1-4	NA	NA
CASSSSGHHSYEQYF	TGTGCCAGCAGTTCTAGCGGGCACCACTCCTACGAGCAGTACTTC	TRBV6-5	TRBJ2-7	TRBD2	NA
CAISEGGVRGSPLHF	TGTGCCATCAGTGAAGGAGGGGTGAGAGGTTCACCCCTCCACTTT	TRBV10-3	TRBJ1-6	NA	NA
CASSKALWLLSSYEQYF	TGTGCCAGCAGCAAAGCGCTTTGGCTCCTCAGCTCCTACGAGCAGTACTTC	TRBV21-1	TRBJ2-7	NA	NA
CASSPGQGPDTQYF	TGTGCCAGCAGCCCGGGACAGGGGCCAGATACGCAGTATTTT	TRBV9	TRBJ2-3	TRBD1	NA
CASSLNTEADTQYF	TGTGCCAGCAGCCTAAACACTGAGGCAGATACGCAGTATTTT	TRBV7-9	TRBJ2-3	NA	NA
CASSSPDGGLSGNTIYF	TGCGCCAGCAGCTCCCCTGACGGGGGACTCTCTGGAAACACCATATATTTT	TRBV4-1	TRBJ1-3	NA	NA
CASRDSNPPYEQYF	TGTGCCAGCAGGGACTCTAATCCCCCTTACGAGCAGTACTTC	TRBV27	TRBJ2-7	NA	NA
CASSLRASGIYEQYF	TGTGCCAGCAGCTTAAGGGCTAGCGGGATCTACGAGCAGTACTTC	TRBV7-9	TRBJ2-7	TRBD2	NA
CSVGTGGSPQPQHF	TGCAGCGTGGGGACAGGGGGCTCTCCTCAGCCCCAGCATTTT	TRBV29-1	TRBJ1-5	TRBD1	NA
CASSLGPGESYEQYF	TGTGCCAGCAGCCTGGGGCCCGGGGAGTCCTACGAGCAGTACTTC	TRBV5-4	TRBJ2-7	NA	NA
CASSLLGVKNIQYF	TGTGCCAGCAGTTTATTGGGCGTCAAAAACATTCAGTACTTC	TRBV28	TRBJ2-4	NA	NA
CSVNGGGINEKLFF	TGCAGCGTTAACGGGGGGGGGATTAATGAAAAACTGTTTTTT	TRBV29-1	TRBJ1-4	NA	NA
CASSQGQGANQPQHF	TGTGCCAGCAGCCAAGGACAGGGCGCCAATCAGCCCCAGCATTTT	TRBV3-1/TRBV3-2	TRBJ1-5	TRBD1	NA
CASSQGLAGADTQYF	TGTGCCAGCAGCCAGGGACTAGCGGGAGCAGATACGCAGTATTTT	TRBV3-1/TRBV3-2	TRBJ2-3	TRBD2	NA
CASTLDREEKLFF	TGTGCCAGCACCCTGGACAGAGAAGAAAAACTGTTTTTT	TRBV5-5	TRBJ1-4	NA	NA
CASRSRSGTGEQYF	TGTGCCAGCAGATCACGGTCCGGGACAGGCGAGCAGTACTTC	TRBV28	TRBJ2-7	TRBD1	NA
CASSELAGAGGELFF	TGTGCCAGCAGTGAACTAGCGGGAGCGGGCGGGGAGCTGTTTTTT	TRBV6-4	TRBJ2-2	TRBD2	few
CAWSAGGLYNEQFF	TGTGCCTGGAGTGCGGGAGGGCTCTACAATGAGCAGTTCTTC	TRBV30	TRBJ2-1	TRBD2	NA